This T cell receptor (beta chain) was retrieved from a study of CD8 T cells in Susac syndrome. Losses at the gene ends were 0 bases for V and 1 base for J; bases not matched to a gene: 5. Per germline, CDR1 SGHVS and CDR2 FQNEAQ. There are 16 residues in the CDR3. With random hexamers, reverse transcription was performed on about 0.5 to 1 ug of RNA. TCRdb called the immunoSEQ multiplex PCR reads again in MiXCR, with one record for every CDR3 protein. The data contain more than 70,000 distinct CDR3 sequences, less than 95% of them singletons. What was sequenced was CD8+ T cells from PBMCs. The receptor comes from a human donor with Susac syndrome. The V and J genes are TRBV7-8 and TRBJ2-7, with 8 bases aligning to TRBD2. The CDR3 loop reads CASSLALGLASYEQYF. The CDR3 region has the DNA TGTGCCAGCAGCTTAGCGCTAGGACTAGCTTCCTACGAGCAGTACTTC.